The next 15 T cell receptor beta chains were all read from a single sample in a study of T-cell memory formation after mild COVID-19. TCRdb reanalysed the 5' RACE reads using MiXCR and keeps one entry per CDR3 protein. The sample holds under 350,000 distinct CDR3 sequences, roughly 15% seen once. Sequencing input: PBMCs or a T cell subset sorted from them (not recorded which). These TCRs come from a man between 18 and 35 years old who had mild COVID-19 (a few samples of this study predate the infection). Cell type and time point are not known.

The rearrangement uses TRBV11-1 and TRBJ2-2, with D unresolved. The germline gives CDR1 SGHAT, CDR2 FQDESV (reference sequence). This CDR3 comprises 15 residues. V dropped 1 base and J dropped 0 bases, with 6 bases sitting between them. CDR3 coding DNA: TGTGCCAGCAGCTTAGGGCACACGAACACCGGGGAGCTGTTTTTT. This sequence encodes CASSLGHTNTGELFF. Full variable domain (rest looked up from reference TRBV11-1 and TRBJ2-2): EAEVAQSPRYKITEKSQAVAFWCDPISGHATLYWYRQILGQGPELLVQFQDESVVDDSQLPKDRFSAERLKGVDSTLKIQPAELGDSAMYLCASSLGHTNTGELFFGEGSRLTVL.

This clonotype was detected only a few times. Here the CDR3 reads CASSPQGRTEAFF. Written as DNA, the CDR3 is TGTGCCAGCAGTCCACAGGGGCGGACTGAAGCTTTCTTT. J is TRBJ1-1 and V is TRBV6-5, with 7 bases fitting TRBD1. V shed 5 bases, J shed 5 bases, and the junction held 5 bases outside the gene matches. Germline CDR1 and CDR2: MNHEY and SVGAGI. CDR3 size: 13 residues.

This clonotype was seen more than once but under ten times. The chain uses TRBV7-9 and TRBJ1-1; no reliable D call. V was clipped by 5 bases and J by 1 base, with 14 bases between them. Germline V gene lookup returns CDR1 SEHNR and CDR2 FQNEAQ (reference sequence). This CDR3 has 15 residues. CDR3 in amino acids: CASSETWTANTEAFF. CDR3 coding DNA: TGTGCCAGCAGCGAGACCTGGACGGCGAACACTGAAGCTTTCTTT. Filled out from reference TRBV7-9 and TRBJ1-1, the complete variable domain reads DTGVSQNPRHKITKRGQNVTFRCDPISEHNRLYWYRQTLGQGPEFLTYFQNEAQLEKSRLLSDRFSAERPKGSFSTLEIQRTEQGDSAMYLCASSETWTANTEAFFGQGTRLTVV.

This clonotype was picked up a small number of times. This chain connects TRBV7-2 to TRBJ1-1; the D gene is possibly TRBD1 (6 bases). V was shortened by 1 base and J by 11 bases, with 17 bases between the two germline ends. The CDR3 covers 14 residues. Germline V gene data show CDR1 as SGHTA and CDR2 as FQGNSA. Written as DNA, the CDR3 is TGTGCCAGCAGCTTAGGGGGGACATCGGGTGGGGCTTTCTTT. Amino acids: CASSLGGTSGGAFF.

The chain joins TRBV7-9 to TRBJ2-1, with TRBD2 as a possible D gene (5 bases). The CDR3 spans 14 residues. V lost 6 bases to trimming and J lost 9 bases, with 18 bases between them. Per the germline V gene, CDR1 is SEHNR and CDR2 is FQNEAQ (reference sequence). CDR3 DNA: TGTGCCAGCAGACGAGAGGGCCCTCGGGGTGAGCAGTTCTTC. Translating gives CASRREGPRGEQFF.

The CDR3 coding sequence is TGTGCCAGCAGCGTTGGATCGGGGCTAGCGGGGGAGGAGACCCAGTACTTC. Translation gives CASSVGSGLAGEETQYF. The chain links TRBV9 to TRBJ2-5; TRBD2 aligns across 10 bases. V gave up 2 bases and J gave up 5 bases; unmatched junction bases: 12. CDR1 SGDLS and CDR2 YYNGEE come from the germline V gene. The CDR3 consists of 17 residues.

The V gene is TRBV2, the J gene TRBJ1-2; D unresolved. Per the germline V gene, CDR1 is SNHLY and CDR2 is FYNNEI. V was cut by 9 bases and J by 8 bases, with 7 bases left in between. The CDR3 sequence is 9 residues long. CDR3 residues: CASGEGYTF. CDR3 nucleotide sequence: TGTGCCAGTGGAGAGGGCTACACCTTC.

This clonotype was detected only a few times. The J gene is TRBJ2-5, the V gene TRBV10-3, with 12 bases aligning to TRBD2. V was pared by 5 bases and J by 3 bases, with 7 bases of the junction left unmatched. Germline V gene sequence: CDR1 ENHRY, CDR2 SYGVKD. The CDR3 consists of 16 residues. CDR3 loop: CAISLTGLAGKETQYF. The CDR3 DNA follows: TGTGCCATCAGTCTGACCGGACTAGCGGGAAAAGAGACCCAGTACTTC.

In its sample, this clonotype was seen a few times. Written as DNA, the CDR3 is TGTGCCAGCAGCTTGTCAGGGTTTGAAGCTTTCTTT. It codes for CASSLSGFEAFF. The chain uses TRBV5-5 and TRBJ1-1, with D perhaps TRBD1 (5 bases). Between the trimmed V and J ends, which lost 1 base and 7 bases, there was a span of 8 bases. Per the germline V gene, CDR1 is SGHKS and CDR2 is YYEKEE (reference sequence). The CDR3 sequence is 12 residues long.

V usage is TRBV30 and J usage is TRBJ2-4; D ambiguous. CDR1 is GTSNPN, CDR2 SVGIG, per germline (reference sequence). The V end was cut by 0 bases, the J end by 9 bases, with 18 bases between. CDR3 size: 15 residues. CDR3 in DNA: TGTGCCTGGAGTGTGGAGTGGGAAGCCTTAGGCATTCAGTACTTC. As protein: CAWSVEWEALGIQYF.

The chain has TRBV12-3 or TRBV12-4 and TRBJ2-1; D is perhaps TRBD1 (5 bases). This CDR3 region has 13 residues. Trimming stripped 3 bases from V and 6 bases from J, with 9 bases between. CDR3 nucleotide sequence: TGTGCCAGCAGTTTCGGGCAGGGCAATGAGCAGTTCTTC. It is translated as CASSFGQGNEQFF.

The J gene is TRBJ2-2, the V gene TRBV4-3; no clear D. V shed 2 bases and J shed 4 bases, with 5 bases lying between them. The CDR3 is made up of 13 amino acids. Germline V CDR1 and CDR2: LGHNA, YSLEER. The DNA of the CDR3 is TGCGCCAGCAGCCAACGATTCACCGGGGAGCTGTTTTTT. As protein: CASSQRFTGELFF.

The chain carries TRBV5-1 and TRBJ2-5; a possible D gene is TRBD1 (7 bases). Germline values: CDR1 SGHRS, CDR2 YFSETQ. The V and J ends lost 0 bases and 2 bases respectively, with 17 bases between them. This CDR3 region has 17 residues. CDR3 DNA sequence: TGCGCCAGCAGCTTGGCCGATATATCAGGGGGGCAAGAGACCCAGTACTTC. Encoded protein: CASSLADISGGQETQYF.

In this sample, this clonotype turned up a few times. J is TRBJ1-5 and V is TRBV20-1; maybe TRBD1 (5 bases). The CDR3 is made up of 16 amino acids. V lost 4 bases and J lost 0, with 16 bases in between. CDR1 is DFQATT, CDR2 SNEGSKA, per germline (reference sequence). CDR3 bases: TGCAGTGCTAAATTATCCTCAGGGATTAGCAATCAGCCCCAGCATTTT. Encoded protein: CSAKLSSGISNQPQHF.

This chain joins TRBV20-1 and TRBJ2-7; maybe TRBD1 (6 bases). Deletions cut 5 bases from V and 0 bases from J, with 14 bases between. Per germline, CDR1 DFQATT and CDR2 SNEGSKA (reference sequence). CDR3 length: 14 residues. The CDR3 coding sequence is TGCAGTGCTTCCCGGACAGCAAGCTCCTACGAGCAGTACTTC. Its protein product is CSASRTASSYEQYF.